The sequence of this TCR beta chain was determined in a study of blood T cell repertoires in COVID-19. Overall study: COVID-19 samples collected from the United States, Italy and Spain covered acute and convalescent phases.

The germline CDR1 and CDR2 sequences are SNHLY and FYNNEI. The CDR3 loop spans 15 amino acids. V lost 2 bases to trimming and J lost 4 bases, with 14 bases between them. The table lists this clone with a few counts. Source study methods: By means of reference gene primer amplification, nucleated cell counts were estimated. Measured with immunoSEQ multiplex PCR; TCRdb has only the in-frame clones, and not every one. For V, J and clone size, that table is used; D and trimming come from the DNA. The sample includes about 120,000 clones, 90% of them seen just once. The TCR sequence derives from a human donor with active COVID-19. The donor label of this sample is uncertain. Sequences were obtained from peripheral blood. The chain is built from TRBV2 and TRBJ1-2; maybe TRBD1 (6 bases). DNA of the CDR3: TGTGCCAGCAGTGAACTGGGACAAATCCCCTATGGCTACACCTTC. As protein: CASSELGQIPYGYTF.